The present T cell receptor beta chain was sequenced within a study of T cells in women clearing cervical HPV infection. About the research overall: Case blood was drawn when the lesion was first found; control blood after infection became undetectable. General study results and limits: Cases carried less TRBV6-7 than controls: roughly 0.12% versus 0.17%.

This CDR3 comprises 14 residues. Germline values: CDR1 SGHRS, CDR2 YFSETQ. Sequenced by immunoSEQ multiplex PCR; TCRdb stores in-frame clones only, minus some. Recorded for this sample: tens of thousands of clones. About this clone itself: The antigen remains undetermined. Read sequence stops 3 residues before the CDR3 end, and the germline J gene provides the missing end.

The genes are TRBV5-1 and TRBJ2-2, with 9 nucleotides matching TRBD1. This sequence was found in a woman between 18 and 70 years old with a cervical HPV16 infection that either progressed to CIN3+ or cleared (not recorded which). Specimen: blood buffy coat. The CDR3 spells CASSSGTGNEKLFF. The DNA read from the CDR3 is TGCGCCAGCAGCTCGGGGACAGGGAATGAAAAG.